A single sample is the source of the 28 T cell receptor beta chains below, sequenced in a study of blood T cell repertoires in COVID-19. Sequencing was performed with immunoSEQ multiplex PCR; in TCRdb, only in-frame clones are kept and a portion is missing. The table includes 250,000 to 350,000 clones, approximately 84% detected once. The sample was PBMCs or T cells enriched from blood (not recorded which). The receptors stem from a young woman who had recovered from COVID-19.

The chain recombines TRBV19 with TRBJ2-7; 11 bases agree with TRBD1. The V segment lost 5 bases and the J segment 2 bases; nucleotides outside the gene matches: 8. The CDR3 sequence is 16 residues long. The V gene's germline CDR1 is LNHDA and CDR2 SQIVND (reference sequence). CDR3 in amino acids: CASSPSPGQGAYEQYF. The CDR3 nucleotides are TGTGCCAGTAGTCCCTCACCGGGACAGGGGGCCTACGAGCAGTACTTC.

This chain joins TRBV27 and TRBJ1-1; 7 bases agree with TRBD1. From germline, CDR1 is MNHEY and CDR2 SMNVEV (reference sequence). The V gene end was trimmed by 3 bases and the J gene end by 1 base; junction bases not matched to a gene: 5. The CDR3 runs 15 residues. The CDR3 sequence: CASSFSPGGNTEAFF. DNA of the CDR3: TGTGCCAGCAGTTTTTCTCCAGGGGGGAACACTGAAGCTTTCTTT.

The chain couples TRBV27 to TRBJ1-2; the match to TRBD1 covers 9 bases. The CDR3 runs to 14 residues. V trimming: 6 bases; J trimming: 4 bases; junction bases outside the gene matches: 6. Looked up from germline, CDR1 is MNHEY and CDR2 is SMNVEV (reference sequence). The CDR3 DNA reads as TGTGCCAGCAGGGCGGGGACAGGGACCTATGGCTACACCTTC. Its protein product is CASRAGTGTYGYTF.

The J gene is TRBJ1-6, the V gene TRBV4-1; possibly TRBD1 for D (6 bases). This CDR3 is 16 amino acids long. V was cut by 1 base and J by 8 bases, with 15 bases left in between. Germline V CDR1 and CDR2: MGHRA, YSYEKL. CDR3 region: CASSQGMDRADSPLHF. CDR3 coding DNA: TGCGCCAGCAGCCAAGGTATGGACAGAGCGGATTCACCCCTCCACTTT.

This chain connects TRBV19 to TRBJ1-4; 8 bases are shared with TRBD1. The V gene's germline CDR1 is LNHDA and CDR2 SQIVND (reference sequence). The CDR3 loop spans 15 amino acids. V dropped 7 bases and J dropped 5; count of bases not matched to a gene: 9. The CDR3 DNA is TGTGCCAGTAAAGTGCTGGACAGGGACAATGAAAAACTGTTTTTT. It is translated as CASKVLDRDNEKLFF.

As concerns this clone: One end of the junction is discordant with germline, which a read error may explain. This rearrangement joins TRBV29-1 to TRBJ1-1, with D perhaps TRBD1 (5 bases). The CDR3 is 12 amino acids. Germline V lookup: CDR1 SQVTM, CDR2 ANQGSEA. The CDR3 loop is CSVEGTADEAFF. CDR3 sequence (DNA): TGCAGCGTCGAAGGGACTGCCGATGAAGCTTTCTTT.

The J gene is TRBJ2-2, the V gene TRBV12-3 or TRBV12-4; 9 bases are shared with TRBD1. The CDR3 length is 13 residues. After removal of 11 bases from V and 5 bases from J, the junction contained 6 bases not matched to a gene. CDR3 nucleotides: TGTGCCGGCCGGGACAGGGCTACCGGGGAGCTGTTTTTT. Translation gives CAGRDRATGELFF.

The genes are TRBV19 and TRBJ2-4; 14 bases map to TRBD2. The CDR3 loop spans 18 amino acids. After removal of 5 bases from V and 7 bases from J, the junction contained 13 bases not matched to a gene. Germline loops: CDR1 LNHDA, CDR2 SQIVND (reference sequence). This chain's CDR3 is CASSARLAGGVVWNIQYF. CDR3 DNA sequence: TGTGCCAGTAGTGCGCGACTAGCGGGAGGGGTAGTATGGAACATTCAGTACTTC.

This clone has only one observation. CDR3 region: CASSLGAAGGQDTQYF. DNA for the CDR3: TGTGCCAGCAGCTTAGGGGCGGCGGGAGGACAAGATACGCAGTATTTT. This sequence joins TRBV7-6 and TRBJ2-3; 8 nucleotides align to TRBD2. CDR3 length equals 16 residues. The germline CDR1 and CDR2 sequences are SGHVS and FNYEAQ. Trimming at V came to 1 base and at J to 5 bases, leaving 8 bases not matched to a gene.

The chain combines TRBV18 with TRBJ1-5; D ambiguous. V dropped 6 bases and J dropped 2 bases, with 11 bases sitting between them. Germline CDR1 KGHSH, CDR2 LQKENI. The CDR3 consists of 14 residues. Here the CDR3 reads CASSAARGNQPQHF. CDR3 coding DNA: TGTGCCAGCTCCGCCGCGAGGGGCAATCAGCCCCAGCATTTT.

The chain employs TRBV5-1 and TRBJ2-7; no reliable D call. Trimming stripped 1 base from V and 2 bases from J, with 7 bases between. Germline CDR1 and CDR2: SGHRS and YFSETQ. This CDR3 contains 13 residues. CDR3 loop: CASSLQEAYEQYF. CDR3 DNA: TGCGCCAGCAGCTTGCAGGAAGCCTACGAGCAGTACTTC. Together with reference TRBV5-1 and TRBJ2-7, the CDR3 gives the full variable domain: KAGVTQTPRYLIKTRGQQVTLSCSPISGHRSVSWYQQTPGQGLQFLFEYFSETQRNKGNFPGRFSGRQFSNSRSEMNVSTLELGDSALYLCASSLQEAYEQYFGPGTRLTVT.

The genes are TRBV13 and TRBJ1-5, with a tentative D call TRBD1 (6 bases). Germline CDR1 and CDR2: PRHDT and FYEKMQ (reference sequence). The CDR3 runs to 17 residues. V shed 0 bases and J shed 3 bases, with 15 bases lying between them. The CDR3 DNA sequence: TGTGCCAGCAGCTTAGGAGGGGGAGGGGGGAACAATCAGCCCCAGCATTTT. Its translation: CASSLGGGGGNNQPQHF.

This rearrangement joins TRBV2 to TRBJ1-4, with D possibly matching TRBD1 (5 bases). Germline CDR1 SNHLY, CDR2 FYNNEI. V lost 6 bases and J lost 4, with 12 bases in between. CDR3 length: 14 residues. CDR3 residues: CASRAGGYNEKLFF. In DNA form, the CDR3 reads TGTGCCAGCAGGGCTGGGGGGTATAATGAAAAACTGTTTTTT.

The chain recombines TRBV13 with TRBJ1-4, with a weak D call TRBD1 (6 bases). CDR3 size: 14 residues. V was cut by 2 bases and J by 8 bases, with 12 bases left in between. CDR1 is PRHDT and CDR2 is FYEKMQ in the germline V gene (reference sequence). Written as DNA, the CDR3 is TGTGCCAGCAGCTTACAGGGGTGGAAGGAAAAACTGTTTTTT. It is translated as CASSLQGWKEKLFF.

The chain is built from TRBV5-8 and TRBJ2-2; the match to TRBD2 covers 7 bases. CDR3 length equals 16 residues. V was pared by 5 bases and J by 0 bases, with 7 bases of the junction left unmatched. Germline V gene lookup returns CDR1 SGHTS and CDR2 YDEGEE. The CDR3 sequence: CASRKGTITNTGELFF. CDR3 bases: TGTGCCAGCAGGAAGGGGACTATAACGAACACCGGGGAGCTGTTTTTT.

V gene TRBV30 combines with J gene TRBJ2-7, with D perhaps matching TRBD1 (6 bases). The CDR3 has 13 residues. Germline V CDR1 and CDR2: GTSNPN, SVGIG (reference sequence). Trimming took off 2 bases at V and 4 bases at J, with 12 bases between the two ends. CDR3 DNA: TGTGCCTGGAGTTCCGGGACACCTTACGAGCAGTACTTC. It specifies CAWSSGTPYEQYF.

This clone was detected only once. The CDR3 region is CASSFQQGAWETQYF. The CDR3 region has the DNA TGTGCCAGCAGCTTCCAACAGGGGGCCTGGGAGACCCAGTACTTC. This chain uses TRBV5-5 with TRBJ2-5, with 9 bases identical to TRBD1. This CDR3 is built from 15 residues. Germline trimming cut 2 bases from V and 5 bases from J; bases unmatched to any gene: 7. The V gene's germline CDR1 is SGHKS and CDR2 YYEKEE (reference sequence). The variable domain in full, completed from reference TRBV5-5 and TRBJ2-5, reads DAGVTQSPTHLIKTRGQQVTLRCSPISGHKSVSWYQQVLGQGPQFIFQYYEKEERGRGNFPDRFSARQFPNYSSELNVNALLLGDSALYLCASSFQQGAWETQYFGPGTRLLVL.

V usage is TRBV6-2 or TRBV6-3 and J usage is TRBJ1-1; D is undetermined. The CDR3 extends over 13 amino acids. Trimming took 2 bases from V and 3 from J, leaving 7 bases between them. Germline V gene sequence: CDR1 MNHEY, CDR2 SVGEGT. Written as DNA, the CDR3 is TGTGCCAGCAGTTACCGACGGGACACTGAAGCTTTCTTT. Its translation: CASSYRRDTEAFF.

The chain couples TRBV28 to TRBJ2-7; D unclear. V lost 2 bases to trimming and J lost 3 bases, with 8 bases between them. This CDR3 comprises 13 residues. CDR1 and CDR2 from the germline V gene are MDHEN and SYDVKM. Here the CDR3 reads CASSLGRNYEQYF. The CDR3 DNA follows: TGTGCCAGCAGTTTAGGCAGGAACTACGAGCAGTACTTC.

The J gene is TRBJ1-2, the V gene TRBV13; D unresolved. Trimming stripped 6 bases from V and 3 bases from J, with 14 bases between. The germline V gene encodes CDR1 PRHDT and CDR2 FYEKMQ (reference sequence). The CDR3 has 14 residues. The CDR3 here is CASRYGPGDYGYTF. The CDR3, as DNA: TGTGCCAGCAGGTACGGACCGGGAGACTATGGCTACACCTTC.

This clone appeared a few times. This chain connects TRBV6-1 to TRBJ2-1, with 8 bases matching TRBD1. The trim removed 3 bases at V and 3 bases at J, leaving 4 bases unmatched. Germline CDR1 MNHNS, CDR2 SASEGT. The CDR3 covers 15 residues. The CDR3 DNA follows: TGTGCCAGCAGTGAGAATACAGGGGGCTACAATGAGCAGTTCTTC. Its translation is CASSENTGGYNEQFF.

The rearrangement links TRBV5-1 to TRBJ2-5; 7 bases are shared with TRBD1. Germline V gene sequence: CDR1 SGHRS, CDR2 YFSETQ. Unmatched junction bases numbered 7, after V lost 2 bases and J lost 3 bases. CDR3 length: 15 residues. The CDR3 loop is CASSFTTGTEETQYF. CDR3 coding DNA: TGCGCCAGCAGCTTCACTACGGGGACAGAAGAGACCCAGTACTTC.

This clone has only a few counts. V usage is TRBV29-1 and J usage is TRBJ1-2; a weak D match, TRBD1 (5 bases). Deletions cut 2 bases from V and 0 bases from J, with 10 bases between. The germline V gene encodes CDR1 SQVTM and CDR2 ANQGSEA. CDR3 length equals 14 residues. CDR3 sequence: CSVESWDSNYGYTF. In DNA form, the CDR3 reads TGCAGCGTTGAATCTTGGGACTCTAACTATGGCTACACCTTC.

The rearrangement joins TRBV7-3 to TRBJ2-3, with D possibly matching TRBD2 (6 bases). The CDR3 sequence is 16 residues long. The V and J ends lost 3 bases and 0 bases respectively, with 13 bases between them. Germline CDR1 and CDR2: SGHTA and FQGTGA. As DNA, the CDR3 is TGTGCCAGCAGCTTGGGCGGGGACTTTAGCACAGATACGCAGTATTTT. Translating it yields CASSLGGDFSTDTQYF.

This chain connects TRBV7-9 to TRBJ2-7, with D perhaps TRBD2 (5 bases). CDR3 size: 12 residues. Germline loops: CDR1 SEHNR, CDR2 FQNEAQ (reference sequence). Trimming left V 1 base short and J 9 bases short, with 10 bases between. The CDR3 nucleotides are TGTGCCAGCAGCTTAGAGGGCCGGGGGCAGTACTTC. It translates to CASSLEGRGQYF.

The V call is TRBV6-5, the J call TRBJ1-3; D gene unclear. V lost 2 bases to trimming and J lost 0 bases, with 11 bases between them. Germline V CDR1 and CDR2: MNHEY, SVGAGI. This CDR3 is 16 amino acids long. DNA of the CDR3: TGTGCCAGCAGTTACGGAACAGTCCTCTCTGGAAACACCATATATTTT. Translated: CASSYGTVLSGNTIYF.

The chain joins TRBV19 to TRBJ2-5; the D gene is possibly TRBD1 (6 bases). The ends were cut back, 8 bases at V and 2 bases at J, with 12 bases in the middle. The V gene's germline CDR1 is LNHDA and CDR2 SQIVND (reference sequence). The CDR3 length is 13 residues. The CDR3 region is CASSGQIQETQYF. The CDR3 bases are TGTGCCAGTTCCGGACAGATTCAAGAGACCCAGTACTTC.

This clone was seen a few times. The rearrangement links TRBV18 to TRBJ2-3; D perhaps matches TRBD2 (6 bases). V gave up 5 bases and J gave up 0 bases, with 6 bases separating them. Germline V gene data show CDR1 as KGHSH and CDR2 as LQKENI. The CDR3 sequence is 13 residues long. CDR3 coding DNA: TGTGCCAGCTCAGGAGGGAGCACAGATACGCAGTATTTT. It codes for CASSGGSTDTQYF. The full variable domain, with the rest looked up from reference TRBV18 and TRBJ2-3, is NAGVMQNPRHLVRRRGQEARLRCSPMKGHSHVYWYRQLPEEGLKFMVYLQKENIIDESGMPKERFSAEFPKEGPSILRIQQVVRGDSAAYFCASSGGSTDTQYFGPGTRLTVL.